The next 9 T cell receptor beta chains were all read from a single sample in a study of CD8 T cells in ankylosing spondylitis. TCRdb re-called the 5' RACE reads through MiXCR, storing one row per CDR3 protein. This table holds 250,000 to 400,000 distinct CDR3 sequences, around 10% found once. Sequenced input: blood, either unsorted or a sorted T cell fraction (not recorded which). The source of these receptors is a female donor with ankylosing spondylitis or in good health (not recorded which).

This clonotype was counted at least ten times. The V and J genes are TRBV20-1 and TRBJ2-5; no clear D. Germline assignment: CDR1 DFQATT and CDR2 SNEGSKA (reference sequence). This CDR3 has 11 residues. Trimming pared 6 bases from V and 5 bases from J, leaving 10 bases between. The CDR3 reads CSAKNWETQYF. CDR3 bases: TGCAGTGCCAAAAACTGGGAGACCCAGTACTTC.

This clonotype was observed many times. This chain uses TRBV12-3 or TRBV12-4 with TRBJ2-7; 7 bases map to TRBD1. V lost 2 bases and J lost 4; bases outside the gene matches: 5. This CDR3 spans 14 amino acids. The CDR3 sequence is CASSLKGAGYEQYF. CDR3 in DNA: TGTGCCAGCAGTTTAAAGGGGGCTGGGTACGAGCAGTACTTC.

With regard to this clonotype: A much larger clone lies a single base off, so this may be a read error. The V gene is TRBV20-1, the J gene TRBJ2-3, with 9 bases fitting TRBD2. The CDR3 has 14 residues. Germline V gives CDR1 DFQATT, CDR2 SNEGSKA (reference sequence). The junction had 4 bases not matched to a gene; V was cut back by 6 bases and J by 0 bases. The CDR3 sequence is CSAAGGVSTDTQYF. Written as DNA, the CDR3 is TGCAGTGCCGCGGGGGGGGTAAGCACAGATACGCAGTATTTT.

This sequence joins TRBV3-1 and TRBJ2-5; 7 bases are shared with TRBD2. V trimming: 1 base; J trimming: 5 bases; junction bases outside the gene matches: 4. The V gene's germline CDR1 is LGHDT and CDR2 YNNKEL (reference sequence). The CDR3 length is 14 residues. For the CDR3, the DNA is TGTGCCAGCAGCCAAGGTCGACTAGCCGAGACCCAGTACTTC. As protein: CASSQGRLAETQYF.

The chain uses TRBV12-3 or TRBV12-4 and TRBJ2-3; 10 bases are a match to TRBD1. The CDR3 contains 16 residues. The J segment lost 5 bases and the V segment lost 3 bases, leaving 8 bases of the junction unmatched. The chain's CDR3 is CASSFFGTGVLDTQYF. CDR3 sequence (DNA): TGTGCCAGCAGTTTCTTTGGGACAGGGGTTTTAGATACGCAGTATTTT.

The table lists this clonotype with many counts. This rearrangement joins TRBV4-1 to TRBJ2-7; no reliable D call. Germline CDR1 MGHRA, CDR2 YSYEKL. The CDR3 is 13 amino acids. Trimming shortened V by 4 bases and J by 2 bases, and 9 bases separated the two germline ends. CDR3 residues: CASSPGVTYEQYF. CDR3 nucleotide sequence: TGCGCCAGCAGCCCGGGCGTTACCTACGAGCAGTACTTC.

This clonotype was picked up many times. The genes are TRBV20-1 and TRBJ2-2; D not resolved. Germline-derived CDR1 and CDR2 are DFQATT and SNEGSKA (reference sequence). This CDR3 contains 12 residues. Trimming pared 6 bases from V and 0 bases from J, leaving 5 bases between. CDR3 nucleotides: TGCAGTGCGGGAACGAACACCGGGGAGCTGTTTTTT. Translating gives CSAGTNTGELFF.

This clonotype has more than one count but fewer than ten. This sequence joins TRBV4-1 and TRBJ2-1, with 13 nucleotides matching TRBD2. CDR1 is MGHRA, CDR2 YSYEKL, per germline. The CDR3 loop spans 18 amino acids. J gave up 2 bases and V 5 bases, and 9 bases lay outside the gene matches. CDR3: CASSAGTSGGEPYNEQFF. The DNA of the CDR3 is TGCGCCAGCAGCGCGGGAACTAGCGGGGGGGAACCCTACAATGAGCAGTTCTTC.

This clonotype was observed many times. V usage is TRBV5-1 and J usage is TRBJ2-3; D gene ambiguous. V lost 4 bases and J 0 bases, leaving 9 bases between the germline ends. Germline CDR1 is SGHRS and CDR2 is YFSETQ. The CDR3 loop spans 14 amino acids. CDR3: CASSLSYSTDTQYF. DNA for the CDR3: TGCGCCAGCAGCCTGTCGTACAGCACAGATACGCAGTATTTT.